This TCR beta chain derives from a study of shared clonotypes between healthy human individuals. Germline V lookup: CDR1 SGHAT, CDR2 FQDESV (reference sequence). CDR3 length: 18 amino acids. Trimming left V 4 bases short and J 0 bases short, with 16 bases between. Assay used: immunoSEQ multiplex PCR; TCRdb lists only in-frame clones, some missing. The profile covers roughly 500,000 clones, with 90% to 97% appearing a single time and under 0.065% taken by the ten largest. Specimen: naive CD4+ T cells sorted from blood. This sample's subset: CD45RA+ positively selected. The TCR comes from a woman in her twenties or thirties in good health. The rearrangement uses TRBV11-1 and TRBJ2-6, with D possibly matching TRBD2 (6 bases). CDR3: CASSSKAGRSSGANVLTF. The CDR3 nucleotides are TGTGCCAGCAGCTCGAAGGCGGGGAGATCCTCTGGGGCCAACGTCCTGACTTTC.